This T cell receptor (beta chain) was identified in a study of T-cell memory formation after mild COVID-19. Study results and limitations: Pre-infection memory showed some responding clones, and this suggested that cross-reactive memory joined.

The V end lost 3 bases, the J end lost 0 bases, and 15 bases lay between the germline ends. The CDR3 is 17 amino acids. CDR1 is MNHEY and CDR2 is SVGEGT in the germline V gene. The TCR alpha and TCR beta cDNA libraries, bearing sample barcodes and UMIs, were generated by 5'RACE using constant-segment primers. TCRdb re-analysed the 5' RACE reads in MiXCR, keeping a single row per CDR3 protein. The data show about 310,000 distinct CDR3 sequences, approximately 19% seen once. This clonotype was found once. As yet, its antigen is unknown. The J gene is TRBJ1-5, the V gene TRBV6-2 or TRBV6-3; tentatively, D is TRBD1 (6 bases). The receptor comes from a man younger than 30 who had mild COVID-19 (a few samples of this study predate the infection). Cell type and time point are not known. Sequenced: PBMCs or a T cell subset sorted from them (not recorded which). CDR3 in amino acids: CASSYLDSGNSNQPQHF. The CDR3 DNA sequence: TGTGCCAGCAGTTATTTGGACAGCGGCAATAGCAATCAGCCCCAGCATTTT.